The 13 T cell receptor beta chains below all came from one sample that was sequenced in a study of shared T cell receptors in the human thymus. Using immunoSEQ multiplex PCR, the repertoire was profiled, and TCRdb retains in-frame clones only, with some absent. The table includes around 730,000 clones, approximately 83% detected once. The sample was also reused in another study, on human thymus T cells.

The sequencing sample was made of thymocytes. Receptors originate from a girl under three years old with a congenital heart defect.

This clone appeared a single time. The CDR3 bases are TGTGCCAGCAGTTCCTTATTTGAGGGAAGTAATGAAGCTTTCTTT. Its protein is CASSSLFEGSNEAFF. The chain recombines TRBV6-1 with TRBJ1-1, with no clear D. CDR3 size: 15 residues. Germline CDR1 MNHNS, CDR2 SASEGT. V shed 5 bases and J shed 7 bases, with 20 bases lying between them.

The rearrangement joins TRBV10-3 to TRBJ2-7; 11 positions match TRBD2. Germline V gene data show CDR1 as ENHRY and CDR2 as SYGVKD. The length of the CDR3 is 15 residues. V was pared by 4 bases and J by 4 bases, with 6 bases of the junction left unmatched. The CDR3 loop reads CAISGDLAGGYEQYF. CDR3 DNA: TGTGCCATCAGTGGGGATCTAGCGGGGGGTTACGAGCAGTACTTC.

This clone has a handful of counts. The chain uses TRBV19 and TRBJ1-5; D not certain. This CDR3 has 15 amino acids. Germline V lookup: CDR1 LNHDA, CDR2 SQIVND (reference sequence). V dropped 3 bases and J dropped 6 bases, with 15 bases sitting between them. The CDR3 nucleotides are TGTGCCAGTAGTATTGAGACATTTAACGGTCAGCCCCAGCATTTT. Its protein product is CASSIETFNGQPQHF.

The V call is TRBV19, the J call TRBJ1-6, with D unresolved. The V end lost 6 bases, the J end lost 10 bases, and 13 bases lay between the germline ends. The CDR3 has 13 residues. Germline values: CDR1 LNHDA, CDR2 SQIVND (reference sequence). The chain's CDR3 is CASSATPESPLHF. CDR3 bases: TGTGCCAGTAGCGCTACCCCTGAGTCACCCCTCCACTTT.

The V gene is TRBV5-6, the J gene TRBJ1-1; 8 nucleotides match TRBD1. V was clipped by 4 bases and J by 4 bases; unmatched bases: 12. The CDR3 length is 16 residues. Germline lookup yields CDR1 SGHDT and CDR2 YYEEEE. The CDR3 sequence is CASSPSLTGEVTEAFF. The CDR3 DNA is TGTGCCAGCAGCCCCTCATTGACAGGGGAGGTCACTGAAGCTTTCTTT.

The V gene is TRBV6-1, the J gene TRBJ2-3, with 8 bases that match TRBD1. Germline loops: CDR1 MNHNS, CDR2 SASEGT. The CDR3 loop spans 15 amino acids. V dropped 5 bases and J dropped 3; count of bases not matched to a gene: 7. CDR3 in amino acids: CASSQDRVGTDTQYF. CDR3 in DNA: TGTGCCAGCAGTCAGGACAGGGTCGGGACAGATACGCAGTATTTT.

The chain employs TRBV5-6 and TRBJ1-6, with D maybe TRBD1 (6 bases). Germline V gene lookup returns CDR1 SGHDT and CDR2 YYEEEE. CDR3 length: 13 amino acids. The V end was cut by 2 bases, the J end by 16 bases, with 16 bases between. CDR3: CASSLPTGRGLHF. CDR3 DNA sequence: TGTGCCAGCAGCTTACCGACAGGTAGGGGACTCCACTTT.

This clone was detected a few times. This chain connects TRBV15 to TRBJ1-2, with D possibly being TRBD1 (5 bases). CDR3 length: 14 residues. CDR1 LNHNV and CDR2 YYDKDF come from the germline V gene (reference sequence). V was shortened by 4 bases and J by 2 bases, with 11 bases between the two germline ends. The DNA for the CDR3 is TGTGCCACCAGCAAACCTACAGGCAACTATGGCTACACCTTC. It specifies CATSKPTGNYGYTF.

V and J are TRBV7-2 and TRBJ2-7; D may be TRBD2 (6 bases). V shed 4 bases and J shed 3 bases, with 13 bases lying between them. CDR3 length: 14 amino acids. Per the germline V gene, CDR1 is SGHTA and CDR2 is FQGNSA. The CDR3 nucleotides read TGTGCCAGCAGCTCCAGGCGGGAATACTACGAGCAGTACTTC. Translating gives CASSSRREYYEQYF.

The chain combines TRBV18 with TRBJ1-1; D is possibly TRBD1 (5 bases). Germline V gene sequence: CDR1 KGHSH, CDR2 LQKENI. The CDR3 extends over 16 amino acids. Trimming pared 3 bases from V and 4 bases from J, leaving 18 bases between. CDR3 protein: CASSPPSVEQGTEAFF. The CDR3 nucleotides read TGTGCCAGCTCACCCCCCTCTGTGGAGCAGGGCACTGAAGCTTTCTTT. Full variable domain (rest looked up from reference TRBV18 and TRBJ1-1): NAGVMQNPRHLVRRRGQEARLRCSPMKGHSHVYWYRQLPEEGLKFMVYLQKENIIDESGMPKERFSAEFPKEGPSILRIQQVVRGDSAAYFCASSPPSVEQGTEAFFGQGTRLTVV.

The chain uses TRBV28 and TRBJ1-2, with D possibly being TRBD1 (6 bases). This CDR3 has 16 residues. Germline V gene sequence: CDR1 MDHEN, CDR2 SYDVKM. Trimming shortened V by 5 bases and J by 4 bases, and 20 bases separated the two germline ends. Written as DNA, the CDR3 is TGTGCCAGCAGTCCAGAGAGACTGGACAGAACCTATGGCTACACCTTC. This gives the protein CASSPERLDRTYGYTF.

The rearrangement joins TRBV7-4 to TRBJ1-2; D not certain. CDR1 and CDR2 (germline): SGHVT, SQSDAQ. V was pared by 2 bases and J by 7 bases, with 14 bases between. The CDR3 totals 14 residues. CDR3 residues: CASSLFELRGGYTF. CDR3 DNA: TGTGCCAGCAGCTTATTCGAGCTCCGTGGTGGCTACACCTTC.

DNA for the CDR3: TGTGCCAGCAGTCATGAGCCCGGGACTAGCGGGGGAGATACGCAGTATTTT. Amino acid sequence: CASSHEPGTSGGDTQYF. The chain joins TRBV5-6 to TRBJ2-3, with 14 bases aligning to TRBD2. The CDR3 runs to 17 residues. Germline CDR1 and CDR2: SGHDT and YYEEEE. V dropped 5 bases and J dropped 5; count of bases not matched to a gene: 10.